The T cell receptor (beta chain) described here comes from a study of blood T cells in healthy people across ages. PCR was performed a second time for 7 to 11 cycles using a sample-barcoded 5' primer and a J-beta primer mix. TCRdb fed the 5' RACE reads into MiXCR, producing one record per CDR3 protein. Seen here are about 570,000 distinct CDR3 sequences, roughly 29% observed once, and the top ten hold roughly 20%. The CDR3 consists of 14 residues. Looked up from germline, CDR1 is LGHNT and CDR2 is FRNRAP. V lost 1 base and J 5 bases, leaving 8 bases between the germline ends. The source material was blood. This rearrangement joins TRBV12-5 to TRBJ1-4; D uncertain. This TCR was sampled from a woman aged 70-85 years in good health. The CDR3 region is CASGLGPINEKLFF. As DNA, the CDR3 is TGTGCTAGTGGTTTGGGACCGATAAATGAAAAACTGTTTTTT.